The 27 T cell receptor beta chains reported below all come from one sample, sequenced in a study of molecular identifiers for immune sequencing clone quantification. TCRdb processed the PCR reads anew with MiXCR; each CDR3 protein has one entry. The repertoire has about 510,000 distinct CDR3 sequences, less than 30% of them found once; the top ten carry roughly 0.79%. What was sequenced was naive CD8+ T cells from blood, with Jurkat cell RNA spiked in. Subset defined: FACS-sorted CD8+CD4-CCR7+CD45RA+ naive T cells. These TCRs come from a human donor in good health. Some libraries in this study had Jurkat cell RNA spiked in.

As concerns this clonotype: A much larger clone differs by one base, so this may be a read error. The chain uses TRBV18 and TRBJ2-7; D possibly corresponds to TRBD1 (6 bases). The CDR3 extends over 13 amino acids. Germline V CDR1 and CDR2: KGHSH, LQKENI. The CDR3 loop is CASSPDRTYEQCF. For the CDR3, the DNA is TGTGCCAGCTCGCCCGACAGGACCTACGAGCAGTGCTTC.

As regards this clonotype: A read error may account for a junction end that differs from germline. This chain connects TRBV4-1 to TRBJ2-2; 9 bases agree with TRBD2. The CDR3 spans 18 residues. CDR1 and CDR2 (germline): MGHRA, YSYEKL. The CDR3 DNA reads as TGCGCCAGCAGCCGGGGGGCTAGCGGGAACTCGAACACCGGGGAGCCGTTTTTT. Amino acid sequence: CASSRGASGNSNTGEPFF.

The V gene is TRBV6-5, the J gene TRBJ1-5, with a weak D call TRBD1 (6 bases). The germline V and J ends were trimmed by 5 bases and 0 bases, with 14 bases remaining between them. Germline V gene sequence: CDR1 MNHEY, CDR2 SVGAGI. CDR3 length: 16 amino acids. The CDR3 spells CASSPLGGYSNQPQHF. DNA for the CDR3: TGTGCCAGCAGTCCTCTGGGGGGCTATAGCAATCAGCCCCAGCATTTT.

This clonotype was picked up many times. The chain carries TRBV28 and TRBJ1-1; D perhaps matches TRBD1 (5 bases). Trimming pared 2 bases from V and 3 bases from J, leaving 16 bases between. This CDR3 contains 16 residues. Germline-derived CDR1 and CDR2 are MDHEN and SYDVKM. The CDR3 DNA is TGTGCCAGCAGTTTAGACTGGACATGGGTGCACACTGAAGCTTTCTTT. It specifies CASSLDWTWVHTEAFF. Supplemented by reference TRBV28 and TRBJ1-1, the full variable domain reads DVKVTQSSRYLVKRTGEKVFLECVQDMDHENMFWYRQDPGLGLRLIYFSYDVKMKEKGDIPEGYSVSREKKERFSLILESASTNQTSMYLCASSLDWTWVHTEAFFGQGTRLTVV.

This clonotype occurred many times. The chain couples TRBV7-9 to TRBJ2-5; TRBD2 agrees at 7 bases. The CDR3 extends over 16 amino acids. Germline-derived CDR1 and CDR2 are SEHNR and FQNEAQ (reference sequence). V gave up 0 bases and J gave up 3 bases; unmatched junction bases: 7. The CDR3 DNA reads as TGTGCCAGCAGCTTAGCTCCTAGCGGAAGGAAAGAGACCCAGTACTTC. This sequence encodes CASSLAPSGRKETQYF.

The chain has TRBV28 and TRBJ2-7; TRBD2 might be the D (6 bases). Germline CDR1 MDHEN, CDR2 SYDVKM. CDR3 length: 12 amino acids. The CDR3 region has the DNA TGTCCCCCACAGCCCCGGGGGTGGGTCAGATACTTC. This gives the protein CPPQPRGWVRYF.

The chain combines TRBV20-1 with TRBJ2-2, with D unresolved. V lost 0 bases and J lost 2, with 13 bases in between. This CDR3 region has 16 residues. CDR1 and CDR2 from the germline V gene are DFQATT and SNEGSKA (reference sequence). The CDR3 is CSARDPGSPNTGELFF. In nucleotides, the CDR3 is TGCAGTGCTAGAGATCCGGGTAGCCCAAACACCGGGGAGCTGTTTTTT.

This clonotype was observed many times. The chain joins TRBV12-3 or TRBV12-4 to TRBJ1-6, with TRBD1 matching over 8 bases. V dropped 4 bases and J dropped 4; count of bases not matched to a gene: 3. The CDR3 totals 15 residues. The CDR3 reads CASSSDRGYNSPLHF. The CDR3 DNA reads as TGTGCCAGCAGTTCCGACAGGGGATATAATTCACCCCTCCACTTT.

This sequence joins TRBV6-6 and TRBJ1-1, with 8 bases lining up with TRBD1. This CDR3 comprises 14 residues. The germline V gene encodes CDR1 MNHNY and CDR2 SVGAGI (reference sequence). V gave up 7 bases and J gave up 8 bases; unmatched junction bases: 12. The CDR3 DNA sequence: TGTGCCAGCACCCAAATACAGGGGGGAGGGGAAGCTTTCTTT. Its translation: CASTQIQGGGEAFF.

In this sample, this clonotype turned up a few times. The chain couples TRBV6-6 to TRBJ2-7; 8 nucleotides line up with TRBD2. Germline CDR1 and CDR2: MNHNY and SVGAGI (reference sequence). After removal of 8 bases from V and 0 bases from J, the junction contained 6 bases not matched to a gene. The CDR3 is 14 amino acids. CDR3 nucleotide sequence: TGTGCCAGCCGAGCGGGGGACCTCTCCTACGAGCAGTACTTC. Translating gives CASRAGDLSYEQYF.

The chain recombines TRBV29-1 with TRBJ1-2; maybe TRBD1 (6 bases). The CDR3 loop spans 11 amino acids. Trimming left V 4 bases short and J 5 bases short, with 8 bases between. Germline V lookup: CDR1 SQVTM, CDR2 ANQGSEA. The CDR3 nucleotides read TGCAGCGTTGGGGGACAATATGGCTACACCTTC. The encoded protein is CSVGGQYGYTF. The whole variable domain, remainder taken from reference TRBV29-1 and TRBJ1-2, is SAVISQKPSRDICQRGTSLTIQCQVDSQVTMMFWYRQQPGQSLTLIATANQGSEATYESGFVIDKFPISRPNLTFSTLTVSNMSPEDSSIYLCSVGGQYGYTFGSGTRLTVV.

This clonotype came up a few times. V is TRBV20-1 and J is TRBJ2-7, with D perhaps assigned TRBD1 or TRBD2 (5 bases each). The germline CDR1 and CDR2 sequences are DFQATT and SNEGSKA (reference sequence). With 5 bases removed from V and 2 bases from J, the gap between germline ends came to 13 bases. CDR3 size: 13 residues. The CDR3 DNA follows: TGCAGTGCTCGTTACCTGGGGGCCTACGAGCAGTACTTC. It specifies CSARYLGAYEQYF.

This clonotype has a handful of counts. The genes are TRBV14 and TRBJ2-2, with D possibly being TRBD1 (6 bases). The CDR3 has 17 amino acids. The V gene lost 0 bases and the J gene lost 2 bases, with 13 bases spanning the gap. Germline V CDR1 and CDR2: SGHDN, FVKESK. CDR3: CASSQDLRTVNTGELFF. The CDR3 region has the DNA TGTGCCAGCAGCCAAGATCTTCGGACAGTCAACACCGGGGAGCTGTTTTTT.

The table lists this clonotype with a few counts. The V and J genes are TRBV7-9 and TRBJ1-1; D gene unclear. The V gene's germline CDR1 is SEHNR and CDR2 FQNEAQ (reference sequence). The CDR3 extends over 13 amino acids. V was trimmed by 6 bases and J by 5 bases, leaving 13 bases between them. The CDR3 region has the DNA TGTGCCAGCAGATACGGCGCGGGGACTGAAGCTTTCTTT. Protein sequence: CASRYGAGTEAFF.

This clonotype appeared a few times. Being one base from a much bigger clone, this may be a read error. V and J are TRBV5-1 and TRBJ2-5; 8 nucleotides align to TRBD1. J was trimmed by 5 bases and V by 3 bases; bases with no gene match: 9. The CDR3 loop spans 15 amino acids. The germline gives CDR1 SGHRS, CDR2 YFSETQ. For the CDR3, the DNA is TGCGCCAGCAGCTCGGAGCAGGGGGCCGGGGAGACCCAGTACTTC. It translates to CASSSEQGAGETQYF.

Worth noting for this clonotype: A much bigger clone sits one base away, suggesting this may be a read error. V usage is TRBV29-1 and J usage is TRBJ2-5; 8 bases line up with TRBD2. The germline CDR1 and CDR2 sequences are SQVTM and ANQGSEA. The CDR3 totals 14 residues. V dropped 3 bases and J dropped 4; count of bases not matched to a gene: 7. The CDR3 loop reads CSVEGLGVVETQYF. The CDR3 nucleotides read TGCAGCGTTGAGGGACTAGGAGTTGTAGAGACCCAGTACTTC. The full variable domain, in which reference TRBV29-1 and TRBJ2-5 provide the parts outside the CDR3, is SAVISQKPSRDICQRGTSLTIQCQVDSQVTMMFWYRQQPGQSLTLIATANQGSEATYESGFVIDKFPISRPNLTFSTLTVSNMSPEDSSIYLCSVEGLGVVETQYFGPGTRLLVL.

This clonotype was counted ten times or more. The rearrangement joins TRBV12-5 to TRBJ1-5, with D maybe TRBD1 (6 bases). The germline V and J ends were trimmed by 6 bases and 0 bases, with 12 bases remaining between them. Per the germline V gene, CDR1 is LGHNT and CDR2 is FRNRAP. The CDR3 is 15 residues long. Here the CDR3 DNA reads TGTGCTAGTGGGGACAGCGGATATAGCAATCAGCCCCAGCATTTT. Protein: CASGDSGYSNQPQHF.

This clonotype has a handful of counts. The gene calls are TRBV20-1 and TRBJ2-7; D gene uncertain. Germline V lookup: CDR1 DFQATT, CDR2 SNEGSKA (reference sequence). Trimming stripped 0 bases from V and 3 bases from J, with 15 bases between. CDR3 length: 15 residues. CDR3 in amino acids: CSARDLETIFYEQYF. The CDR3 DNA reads TGCAGTGCTAGAGATCTCGAAACTATTTTCTACGAGCAGTACTTC.

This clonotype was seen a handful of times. The chain's CDR3 is CASSQTHPTNTGELFF. The CDR3 region has the DNA TGTGCCAGCAGTCAGACGCACCCGACTAACACCGGGGAGCTGTTTTTT. This chain links TRBV27 with TRBJ2-2; no clear D. The CDR3 runs 16 residues. Trimming removed 5 bases from V and 2 bases from J, with 15 bases in between. Germline loops: CDR1 MNHEY, CDR2 SMNVEV (reference sequence).

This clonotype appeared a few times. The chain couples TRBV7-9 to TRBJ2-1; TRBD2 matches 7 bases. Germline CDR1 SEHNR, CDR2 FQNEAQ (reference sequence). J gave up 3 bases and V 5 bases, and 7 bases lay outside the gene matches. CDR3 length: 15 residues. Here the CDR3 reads CASSRPGGSYNEQFF. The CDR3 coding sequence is TGTGCCAGCAGCCGCCCCGGCGGGAGCTACAATGAGCAGTTCTTC.

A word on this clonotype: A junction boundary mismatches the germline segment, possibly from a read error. CDR3 DNA sequence: TGCGCCAGCAGCCAGAACCGCGGATCGGGCTCTGGAAACCCCATATATTTT. Encoded protein: CASSQNRGSGSGNPIYF. V and J are TRBV4-1 and TRBJ1-3; the D is unclear. The V gene's germline CDR1 is MGHRA and CDR2 YSYEKL. CDR3 length: 17 residues.

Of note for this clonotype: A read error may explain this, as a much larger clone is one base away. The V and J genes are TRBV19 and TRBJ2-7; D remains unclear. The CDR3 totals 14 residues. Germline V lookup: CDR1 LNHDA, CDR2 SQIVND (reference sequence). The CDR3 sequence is CASSIDPGPDEQHF. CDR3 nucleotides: TGTGCCAGTAGTATAGACCCTGGTCCGGACGAGCAGCACTTC.

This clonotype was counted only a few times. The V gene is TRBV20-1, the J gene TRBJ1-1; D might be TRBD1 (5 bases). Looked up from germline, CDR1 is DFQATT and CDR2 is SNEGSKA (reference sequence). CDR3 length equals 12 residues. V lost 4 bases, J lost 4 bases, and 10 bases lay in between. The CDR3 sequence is CSATTGSTEAFF. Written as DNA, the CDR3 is TGCAGTGCTACAACAGGCTCCACTGAAGCTTTCTTT.

The CDR3 DNA reads TGTGCCAGCAGTTTATCGGCAGGGCACGAGCAGTACTTC. This gives the protein CASSLSAGHEQYF. The rearrangement uses TRBV27 and TRBJ2-7; the D gene is possibly TRBD1 (5 bases). V was trimmed by 0 bases and J by 5 bases, leaving 8 bases between them. Germline V gene lookup returns CDR1 MNHEY and CDR2 SMNVEV (reference sequence). CDR3 size: 13 residues.

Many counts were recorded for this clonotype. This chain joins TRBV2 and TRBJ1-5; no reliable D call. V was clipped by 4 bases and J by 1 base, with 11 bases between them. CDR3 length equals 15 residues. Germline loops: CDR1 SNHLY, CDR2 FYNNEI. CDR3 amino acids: CASSGSGSSNQPQHF. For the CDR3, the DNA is TGTGCCAGCAGTGGTTCAGGCTCGAGCAATCAGCCCCAGCATTTT.

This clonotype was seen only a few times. Here the CDR3 DNA reads TGTGCCAGCAGTTTAAGGGGTCGATACAATGAGCAGTTCTTC. It specifies CASSLRGRYNEQFF. The rearrangement links TRBV12-3 or TRBV12-4 to TRBJ2-1, with a possible D match to TRBD1 (5 bases). V was clipped by 2 bases and J by 4 bases, with 9 bases between them. The CDR3 has 14 residues.

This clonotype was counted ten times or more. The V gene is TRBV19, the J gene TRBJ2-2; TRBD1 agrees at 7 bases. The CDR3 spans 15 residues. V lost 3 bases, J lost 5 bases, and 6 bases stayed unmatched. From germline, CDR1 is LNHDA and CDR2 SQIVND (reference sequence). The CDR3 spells CASSIYRGNTGELFF. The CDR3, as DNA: TGTGCCAGTAGTATTTACAGGGGTAATACCGGGGAGCTGTTTTTT.